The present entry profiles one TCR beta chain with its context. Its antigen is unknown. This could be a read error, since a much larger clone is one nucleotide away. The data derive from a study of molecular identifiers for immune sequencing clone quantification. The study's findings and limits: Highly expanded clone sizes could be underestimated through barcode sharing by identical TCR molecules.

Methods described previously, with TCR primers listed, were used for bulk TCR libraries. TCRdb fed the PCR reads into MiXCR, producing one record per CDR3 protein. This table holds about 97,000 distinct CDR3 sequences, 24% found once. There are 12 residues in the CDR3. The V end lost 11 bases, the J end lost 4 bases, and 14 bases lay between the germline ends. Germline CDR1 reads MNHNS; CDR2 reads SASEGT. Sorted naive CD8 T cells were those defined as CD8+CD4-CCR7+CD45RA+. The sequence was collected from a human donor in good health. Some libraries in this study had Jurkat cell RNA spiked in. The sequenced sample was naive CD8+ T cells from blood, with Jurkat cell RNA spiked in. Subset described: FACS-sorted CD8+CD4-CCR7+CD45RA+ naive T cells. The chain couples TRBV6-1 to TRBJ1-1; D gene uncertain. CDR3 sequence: CAGIRGSTEAFF. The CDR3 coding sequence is TGTGCCGGCATACGAGGATCCACTGAAGCTTTCTTT.